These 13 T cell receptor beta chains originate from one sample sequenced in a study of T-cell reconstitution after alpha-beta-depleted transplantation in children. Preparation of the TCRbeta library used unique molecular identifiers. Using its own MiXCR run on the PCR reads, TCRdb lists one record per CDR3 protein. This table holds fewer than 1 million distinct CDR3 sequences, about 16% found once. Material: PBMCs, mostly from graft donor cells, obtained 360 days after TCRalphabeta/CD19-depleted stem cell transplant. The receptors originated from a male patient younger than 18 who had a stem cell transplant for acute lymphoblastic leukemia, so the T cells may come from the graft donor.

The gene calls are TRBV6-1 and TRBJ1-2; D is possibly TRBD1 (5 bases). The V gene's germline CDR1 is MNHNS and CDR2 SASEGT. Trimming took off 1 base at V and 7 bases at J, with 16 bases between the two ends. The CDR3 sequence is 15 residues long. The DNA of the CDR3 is TGTGCCAGCAGTGAAGGCAGGGTGGGGGGAAGTGGCTACACCTTC. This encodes CASSEGRVGGSGYTF.

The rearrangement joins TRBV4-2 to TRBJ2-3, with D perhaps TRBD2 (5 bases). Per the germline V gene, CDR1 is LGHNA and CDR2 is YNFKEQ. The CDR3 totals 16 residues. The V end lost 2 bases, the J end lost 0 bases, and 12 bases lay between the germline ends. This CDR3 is CASSQSGSGSTDTQYF. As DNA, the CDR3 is TGTGCCAGCAGCCAATCGGGAAGCGGAAGCACAGATACGCAGTATTTT.

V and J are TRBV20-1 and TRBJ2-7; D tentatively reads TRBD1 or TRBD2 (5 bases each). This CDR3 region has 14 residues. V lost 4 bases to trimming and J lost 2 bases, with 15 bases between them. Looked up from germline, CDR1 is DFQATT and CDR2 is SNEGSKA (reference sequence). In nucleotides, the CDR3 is TGCAGTGCTAACGCCGGGGCGGCCGCCTACGAGCAGTACTTC. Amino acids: CSANAGAAAYEQYF.

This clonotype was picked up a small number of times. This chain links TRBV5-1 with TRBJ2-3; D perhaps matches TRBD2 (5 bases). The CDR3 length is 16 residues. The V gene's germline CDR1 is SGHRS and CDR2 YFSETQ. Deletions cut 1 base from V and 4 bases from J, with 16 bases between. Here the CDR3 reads CASSLLRRLAPDTQYF. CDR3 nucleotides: TGCGCCAGCAGCTTGTTACGGAGGCTAGCCCCAGATACGCAGTATTTT.

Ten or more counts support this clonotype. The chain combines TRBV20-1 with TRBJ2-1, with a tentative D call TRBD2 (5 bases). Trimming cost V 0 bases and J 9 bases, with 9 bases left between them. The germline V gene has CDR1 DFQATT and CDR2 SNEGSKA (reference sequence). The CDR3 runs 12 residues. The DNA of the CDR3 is TGCAGTGCTAGAGACCTCGGGGTTGAGCAGTTCTTC. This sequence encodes CSARDLGVEQFF.

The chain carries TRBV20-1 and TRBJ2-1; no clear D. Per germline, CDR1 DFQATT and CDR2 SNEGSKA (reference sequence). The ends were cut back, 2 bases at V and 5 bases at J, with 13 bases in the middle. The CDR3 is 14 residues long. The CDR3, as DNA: TGCAGTGCTAGACCTGGACCGGTCGACAATGAGCAGTTCTTC. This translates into CSARPGPVDNEQFF.

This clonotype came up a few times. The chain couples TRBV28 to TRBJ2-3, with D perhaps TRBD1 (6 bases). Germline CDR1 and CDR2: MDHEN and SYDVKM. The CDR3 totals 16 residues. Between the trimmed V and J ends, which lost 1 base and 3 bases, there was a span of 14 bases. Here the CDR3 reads CASSLSPEGGTDTQYF. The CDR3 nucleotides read TGTGCCAGCAGTTTATCCCCCGAAGGGGGTACAGATACGCAGTATTTT.

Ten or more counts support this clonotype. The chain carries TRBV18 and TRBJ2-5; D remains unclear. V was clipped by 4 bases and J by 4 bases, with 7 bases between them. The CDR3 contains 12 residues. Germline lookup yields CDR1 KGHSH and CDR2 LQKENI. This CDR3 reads CASSRSGETQYF. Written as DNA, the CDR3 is TGTGCCAGCTCACGATCCGGAGAGACCCAGTACTTC.

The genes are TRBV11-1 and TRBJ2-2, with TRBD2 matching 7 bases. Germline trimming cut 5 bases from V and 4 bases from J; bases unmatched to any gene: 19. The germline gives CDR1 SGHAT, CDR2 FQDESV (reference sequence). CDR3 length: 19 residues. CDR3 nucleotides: TGTGCCAGCAGCCCCACCCCCTTGGGAGGGGACTCGAGCACCGGGGAGCTGTTTTTT. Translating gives CASSPTPLGGDSSTGELFF.

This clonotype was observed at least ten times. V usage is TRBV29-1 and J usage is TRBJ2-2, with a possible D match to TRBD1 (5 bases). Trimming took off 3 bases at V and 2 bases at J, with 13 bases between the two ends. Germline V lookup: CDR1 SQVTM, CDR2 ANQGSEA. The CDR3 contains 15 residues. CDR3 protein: CSVEDGATNTGELFF. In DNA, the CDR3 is TGCAGCGTTGAGGATGGGGCGACCAACACCGGGGAGCTGTTTTTT.

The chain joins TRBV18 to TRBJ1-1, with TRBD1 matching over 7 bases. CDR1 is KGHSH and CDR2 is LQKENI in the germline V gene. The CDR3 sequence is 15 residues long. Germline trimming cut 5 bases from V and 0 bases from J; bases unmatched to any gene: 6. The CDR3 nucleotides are TGTGCCAGCTCAGCAGGGGGGAAAATGAACACTGAAGCTTTCTTT. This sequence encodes CASSAGGKMNTEAFF.

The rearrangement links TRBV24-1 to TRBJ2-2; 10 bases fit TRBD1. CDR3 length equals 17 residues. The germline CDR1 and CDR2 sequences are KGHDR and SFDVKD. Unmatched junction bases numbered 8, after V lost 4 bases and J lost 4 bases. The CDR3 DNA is TGTGCCACCAGTGACCCTGACAGGGGGCTTATCACCGGGGAGCTGTTTTTT. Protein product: CATSDPDRGLITGELFF.

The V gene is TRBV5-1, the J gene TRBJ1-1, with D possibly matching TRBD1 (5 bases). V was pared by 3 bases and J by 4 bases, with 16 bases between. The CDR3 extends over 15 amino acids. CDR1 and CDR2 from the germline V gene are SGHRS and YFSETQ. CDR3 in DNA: TGCGCCAGCAGCTCGGACACCGGGAGGGGCACTGAAGCTTTCTTT. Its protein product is CASSSDTGRGTEAFF. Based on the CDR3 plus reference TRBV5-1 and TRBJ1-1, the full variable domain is KAGVTQTPRYLIKTRGQQVTLSCSPISGHRSVSWYQQTPGQGLQFLFEYFSETQRNKGNFPGRFSGRQFSNSRSEMNVSTLELGDSALYLCASSSDTGRGTEAFFGQGTRLTVV.